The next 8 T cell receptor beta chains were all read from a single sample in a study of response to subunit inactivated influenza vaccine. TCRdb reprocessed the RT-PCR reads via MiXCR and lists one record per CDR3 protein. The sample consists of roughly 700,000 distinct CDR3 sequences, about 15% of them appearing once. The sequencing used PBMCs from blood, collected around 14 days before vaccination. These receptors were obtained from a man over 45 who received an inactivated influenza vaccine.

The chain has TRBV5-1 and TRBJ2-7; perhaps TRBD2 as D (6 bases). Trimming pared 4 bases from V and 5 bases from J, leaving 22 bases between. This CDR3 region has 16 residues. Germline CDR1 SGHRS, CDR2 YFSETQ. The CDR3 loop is CASSPRSRGTTNEQYF. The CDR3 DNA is TGCGCCAGCAGCCCGCGTAGTCGGGGGACCACCAACGAGCAGTACTTC. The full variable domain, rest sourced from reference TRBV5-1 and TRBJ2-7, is KAGVTQTPRYLIKTRGQQVTLSCSPISGHRSVSWYQQTPGQGLQFLFEYFSETQRNKGNFPGRFSGRQFSNSRSEMNVSTLELGDSALYLCASSPRSRGTTNEQYFGPGTRLTVT.

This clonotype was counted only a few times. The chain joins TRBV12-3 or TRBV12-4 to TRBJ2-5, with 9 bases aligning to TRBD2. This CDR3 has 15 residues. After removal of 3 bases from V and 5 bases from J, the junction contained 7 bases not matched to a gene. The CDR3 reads CASSFWRGGVETQYF. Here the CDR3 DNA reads TGTGCCAGCAGTTTTTGGCGGGGGGGCGTGGAGACCCAGTACTTC.

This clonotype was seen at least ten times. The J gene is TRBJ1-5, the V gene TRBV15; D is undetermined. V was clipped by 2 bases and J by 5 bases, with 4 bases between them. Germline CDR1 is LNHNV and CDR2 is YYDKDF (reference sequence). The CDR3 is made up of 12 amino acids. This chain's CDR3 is CATSRFYQPQHF. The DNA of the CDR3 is TGTGCCACCAGCAGATTCTATCAGCCCCAGCATTTT.

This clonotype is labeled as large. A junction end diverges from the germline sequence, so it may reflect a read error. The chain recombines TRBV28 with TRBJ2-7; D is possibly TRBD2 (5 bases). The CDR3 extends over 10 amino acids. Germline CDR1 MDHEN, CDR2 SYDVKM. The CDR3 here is CASGSYEQYF. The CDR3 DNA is TGCGCCAGCGGATCCTACGAGCAGTACTTC.

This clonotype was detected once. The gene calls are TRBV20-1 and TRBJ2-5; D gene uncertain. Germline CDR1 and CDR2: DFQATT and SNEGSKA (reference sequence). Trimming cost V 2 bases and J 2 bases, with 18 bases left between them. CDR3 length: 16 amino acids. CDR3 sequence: CSARPTRRSTQETQYF. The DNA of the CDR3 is TGCAGTGCTAGACCAACCCGACGGAGTACTCAAGAGACCCAGTACTTC.

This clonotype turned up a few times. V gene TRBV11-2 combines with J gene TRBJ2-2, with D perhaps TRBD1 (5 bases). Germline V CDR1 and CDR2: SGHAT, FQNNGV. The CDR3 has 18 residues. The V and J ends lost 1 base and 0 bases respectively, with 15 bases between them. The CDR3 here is CASSLVGDSSANTGELFF. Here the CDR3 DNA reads TGTGCCAGCAGCTTAGTAGGTGACAGTTCCGCGAACACCGGGGAGCTGTTTTTT.

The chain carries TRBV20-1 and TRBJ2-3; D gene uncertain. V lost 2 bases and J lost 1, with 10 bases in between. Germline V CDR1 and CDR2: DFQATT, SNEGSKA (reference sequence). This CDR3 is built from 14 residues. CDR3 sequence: CSARPELGTDTQYF. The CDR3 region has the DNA TGCAGTGCTAGACCCGAACTGGGCACAGATACGCAGTATTTT.

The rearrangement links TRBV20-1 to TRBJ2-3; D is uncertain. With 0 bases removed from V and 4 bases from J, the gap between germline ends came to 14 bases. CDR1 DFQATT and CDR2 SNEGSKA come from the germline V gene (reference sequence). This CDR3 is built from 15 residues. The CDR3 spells CSARDVRVSSDTQYF. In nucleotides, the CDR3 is TGCAGTGCTAGAGACGTACGGGTATCCTCAGATACGCAGTATTTT.